The entry that follows covers one TCR beta chain sequence. Germline assignment: CDR1 SSHAT and CDR2 FNYEAQ (reference sequence). The CDR3 sequence is 15 residues long. J gave up 5 bases and V 5 bases, and 6 bases lay outside the gene matches. This sample stems from a study of blood T cell repertoires in COVID-19. Turning to the study itself: The samples span acute and convalescent COVID-19 from the United States, Italy and Spain. T cells, B-cell-depleted T cells, or PBMCs provided the cDNA or gDNA that served as material.

Authors' analysis steps: Researchers report that nucleated cell counts were estimated from reference gene primer amplification. Assay used: immunoSEQ multiplex PCR; TCRdb lists only in-frame clones, some missing. V and J calls and clone size are those listed in that table; D and trimming were worked out from the DNA. This sample has about 410,000 clones, with approximately 90% found just once. The TCR sequence derives from a woman in her 30s with active or convalescent COVID-19. The chain carries TRBV7-7 and TRBJ2-1; 10 nucleotides line up with TRBD2. The sample comprised peripheral blood. In DNA, the CDR3 is TGTGCCAGCAGCATCCTAGCGGGAGATGACAATGAGCAGTTCTTC. It yields the protein CASSILAGDDNEQFF. The variable domain in full, completed from reference TRBV7-7 and TRBJ2-1, reads GAGVSQSPRYKVTKRGQDVTLRCDPISSHATLYWYQQALGQGPEFLTYFNYEAQPDKSGLPSDRFSAERPEGSISTLTIQRTEQRDSAMYRCASSILAGDDNEQFFGPGTRLTVL.